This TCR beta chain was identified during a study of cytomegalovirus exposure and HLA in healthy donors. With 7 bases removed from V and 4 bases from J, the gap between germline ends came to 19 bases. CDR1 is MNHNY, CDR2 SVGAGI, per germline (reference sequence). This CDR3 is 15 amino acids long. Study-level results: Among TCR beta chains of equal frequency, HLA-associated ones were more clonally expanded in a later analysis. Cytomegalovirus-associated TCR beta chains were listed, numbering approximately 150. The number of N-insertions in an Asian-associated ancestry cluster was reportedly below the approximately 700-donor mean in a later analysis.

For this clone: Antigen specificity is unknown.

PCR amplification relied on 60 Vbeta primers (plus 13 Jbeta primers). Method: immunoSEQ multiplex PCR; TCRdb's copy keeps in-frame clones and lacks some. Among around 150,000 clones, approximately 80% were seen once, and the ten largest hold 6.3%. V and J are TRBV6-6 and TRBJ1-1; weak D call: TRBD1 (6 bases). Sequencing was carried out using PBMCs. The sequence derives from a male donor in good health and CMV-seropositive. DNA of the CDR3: TGTGCCAGCATACTTTCGGACAGAGGGTTCACTGAAGCTTTCTTT. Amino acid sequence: CASILSDRGFTEAFF.